Presented here are 29 T cell receptor beta chains from one specimen sequenced in a study of OX40 agonist ivuxolimab in advanced cancers. Clones were sequenced by immunoSEQ multiplex PCR, and TCRdb holds only the in-frame ones, with some missing. The repertoire holds about 93,000 clones, with under 95% as singletons. The input for sequencing was CD4+ or CD8+ T cells sorted from blood, taken in a trial of the OX40 agonist ivuxolimab. These receptor sequences come from an adult with an advanced solid tumor such as melanoma, head and neck, liver or kidney cancer.

J is TRBJ2-3 and V is TRBV11-3; weak D call: TRBD2 (6 bases). Trimming removed 0 bases at V and 4 bases at J, with 8 bases between. There are 14 residues in the CDR3. The germline V gene encodes CDR1 SGHNT and CDR2 YENEEA. For the CDR3, the DNA is TGTGCCAGCAGCTTAGACCCTAGCGCAGATACGCAGTATTTT. This gives the protein CASSLDPSADTQYF.

The V gene is TRBV25-1, the J gene TRBJ1-6; D not certain. Trimming took off 5 bases at V and 9 bases at J, with 11 bases between the two ends. The germline gives CDR1 MGHDK, CDR2 SYGVNS. This CDR3 comprises 13 residues. The CDR3 region has the DNA TGTGCCAGCAGTATGATGCCGCCTTCACCCCTCCACTTT. It encodes CASSMMPPSPLHF.

This rearrangement joins TRBV19 to TRBJ2-7, with D perhaps matching TRBD1 (6 bases). V was shortened by 6 bases and J by 3 bases, with 21 bases between the two germline ends. Germline values: CDR1 LNHDA, CDR2 SQIVND (reference sequence). The CDR3 runs 16 residues. CDR3 loop: CASRQSTGTPIYEQYF. CDR3 nucleotides: TGTGCCAGTAGACAAAGCACCGGGACACCAATCTACGAGCAGTACTTC.

This clone was recorded only once. V usage is TRBV10-3 and J usage is TRBJ2-2; TRBD2 agrees at 13 bases. Trimming took 4 bases from V and 5 from J; bases not matched to a gene: 4. Germline V gives CDR1 ENHRY, CDR2 SYGVKD. The CDR3 is 16 residues long. The CDR3 DNA reads as TGTGCCATCAGTGTACTAGCGGGGGGGCCGACCGGGGAGCTGTTTTTT. Translated: CAISVLAGGPTGELFF.

This clone was seen once. J is TRBJ2-7 and V is TRBV4-2, with D possibly being TRBD2 (5 bases). This CDR3 comprises 18 residues. Trimming left V 0 bases short and J 4 bases short, with 22 bases between. CDR1 LGHNA and CDR2 YNFKEQ come from the germline V gene. The CDR3 loop reads CASSQELPSEGFGYEQYF. The CDR3 nucleotides read TGTGCCAGCAGCCAAGAACTGCCTTCTGAGGGCTTTGGTTACGAGCAGTACTTC.

This clone appeared a single time. This chain links TRBV7-6 with TRBJ2-2; 10 positions agree with TRBD2. Germline V CDR1 and CDR2: SGHVS, FNYEAQ. The V and J ends lost 1 base and 5 bases, in that order; junction bases with no gene match: 13. CDR3 length: 19 amino acids. CDR3 in DNA: TGTGCCAGCAGCTTAGAGTCGTCTAGCGGGAGCCGGTGGACCGGGGAGCTGTTTTTT. This gives the protein CASSLESSSGSRWTGELFF.

The chain carries TRBV7-8 and TRBJ2-3, with a weak D call TRBD1 (6 bases). Germline assignment: CDR1 SGHVS and CDR2 FQNEAQ. This CDR3 spans 15 amino acids. Trimming cost V 2 bases and J 5 bases, with 14 bases left between them. The CDR3 region has the DNA TGTGCCAGCAGCTTAAACAGGGCGTCCGAAGATACGCAGTATTTT. Translated, it gives CASSLNRASEDTQYF.

The chain employs TRBV10-3 and TRBJ2-7; TRBD2 matches at 10 bases. J was trimmed by 2 bases and V by 10 bases; bases with no gene match: 8. The CDR3 is made up of 14 amino acids. Germline CDR1 is ENHRY and CDR2 is SYGVKD. The CDR3 DNA is TGTGCCACCAGCGGGAGGGCCCCGACCTACGAGCAGTACTTC. Protein: CATSGRAPTYEQYF.

The chain links TRBV9 to TRBJ1-6, with 11 bases fitting TRBD1. There are 16 residues in the CDR3. Trimming cost V 4 bases and J 6 bases; bases outside gene matches: 6. CDR1 SGDLS and CDR2 YYNGEE come from the germline V gene. CDR3 nucleotide sequence: TGTGCCAGCAGCCCCCTTGGACAGGGGGCTAATTCACCCCTCCACTTT. Amino acid sequence: CASSPLGQGANSPLHF.

This rearrangement joins TRBV27 to TRBJ1-1; TRBD1 matches at 7 bases. The V and J ends lost 7 bases and 6 bases, in that order; junction bases with no gene match: 11. The CDR3 extends over 14 amino acids. CDR1 and CDR2 from the germline V gene are MNHEY and SMNVEV (reference sequence). The chain's CDR3 is CASITGEAVPEAFF. Here the CDR3 DNA reads TGTGCCAGCATTACAGGGGAGGCCGTGCCTGAAGCTTTCTTT.

CDR3 sequence: CASSLRQGGSGGYTF. The CDR3 DNA reads TGCGCCAGCAGCCTGCGACAGGGGGGGTCGGGTGGCTACACCTTC. The V gene is TRBV5-1, the J gene TRBJ1-2; 9 positions agree with TRBD1. The germline V gene encodes CDR1 SGHRS and CDR2 YFSETQ. CDR3 length equals 15 residues. The J segment lost 7 bases and the V segment lost 4 bases, leaving 11 bases of the junction unmatched.

V is TRBV7-9 and J is TRBJ2-2; 10 bases are shared with TRBD1. The V and J ends lost 3 bases and 7 bases, in that order; junction bases with no gene match: 8. This CDR3 comprises 16 residues. From germline, CDR1 is SEHNR and CDR2 FQNEAQ (reference sequence). CDR3 loop: CASSLGQGFKHGELFF. Written as DNA, the CDR3 is TGTGCCAGCAGCTTGGGACAGGGGTTTAAGCACGGGGAGCTGTTTTTT. The entire variable domain, with the rest obtained from reference TRBV7-9 and TRBJ2-2, is as follows: DTGVSQNPRHKITKRGQNVTFRCDPISEHNRLYWYRQTLGQGPEFLTYFQNEAQLEKSRLLSDRFSAERPKGSFSTLEIQRTEQGDSAMYLCASSLGQGFKHGELFFGEGSRLTVL.

The chain joins TRBV19 to TRBJ2-1; D unclear. The germline V gene encodes CDR1 LNHDA and CDR2 SQIVND (reference sequence). This CDR3 is 14 amino acids long. V was trimmed by 0 bases and J by 10 bases, leaving 13 bases between them. As DNA, the CDR3 is TGTGCCAGTAGTATAGAAGTCAAGGTCTGGGAGCAGTTCTTC. This gives the protein CASSIEVKVWEQFF.

The chain joins TRBV11-2 to TRBJ2-5; 11 bases align to TRBD2. V trimming: 4 bases; J trimming: 2 bases; junction bases outside the gene matches: 9. Per the germline V gene, CDR1 is SGHAT and CDR2 is FQNNGV. This CDR3 has 17 amino acids. CDR3 protein: CASSSPMASGGQETQYF. CDR3 DNA: TGTGCCAGCAGCTCCCCCATGGCTAGCGGGGGGCAAGAGACCCAGTACTTC.

J is TRBJ2-3 and V is TRBV18; TRBD1 matches 7 bases. V lost 5 bases, J lost 6 bases, and 5 bases stayed unmatched. There are 13 residues in the CDR3. CDR1 and CDR2 from the germline V gene are KGHSH and LQKENI. The CDR3 reads CASSSGQADTQYF. CDR3 nucleotides: TGTGCCAGCTCATCCGGACAGGCGGATACGCAGTATTTT. Full variable domain (missing parts from reference TRBV18 and TRBJ2-3): NAGVMQNPRHLVRRRGQEARLRCSPMKGHSHVYWYRQLPEEGLKFMVYLQKENIIDESGMPKERFSAEFPKEGPSILRIQQVVRGDSAAYFCASSSGQADTQYFGPGTRLTVL.

V gene TRBV7-9 combines with J gene TRBJ2-3; D is ambiguous. Trimming removed 2 bases at V and 4 bases at J, with 4 bases between. The germline gives CDR1 SEHNR, CDR2 FQNEAQ (reference sequence). The CDR3 contains 12 residues. CDR3 sequence (DNA): TGTGCCAGCAGCTTATCCCCAGATACGCAGTATTTT. It specifies CASSLSPDTQYF. The variable domain in full, completed from reference TRBV7-9 and TRBJ2-3, reads DTGVSQNPRHKITKRGQNVTFRCDPISEHNRLYWYRQTLGQGPEFLTYFQNEAQLEKSRLLSDRFSAERPKGSFSTLEIQRTEQGDSAMYLCASSLSPDTQYFGPGTRLTVL.

V gene TRBV30 combines with J gene TRBJ2-2, with TRBD1 matching 8 bases. Germline CDR1 GTSNPN, CDR2 SVGIG (reference sequence). V shed 4 bases and J 5 bases; nucleotides not matched to a gene: 3. This CDR3 is 13 amino acids long. CDR3 sequence reads: CAWIYRGTGELFF. CDR3 DNA sequence: TGTGCCTGGATATACAGGGGGACCGGGGAGCTGTTTTTT.

The chain is built from TRBV7-6 and TRBJ2-7; 7 bases line up with TRBD1. This CDR3 region has 15 residues. V was pared by 5 bases and J by 1 base, with 8 bases of the junction left unmatched. The germline CDR1 and CDR2 sequences are SGHVS and FNYEAQ. The CDR3 loop reads CASSQGAGGSYEQYF. CDR3 DNA sequence: TGTGCCAGCAGCCAAGGGGCAGGGGGATCCTACGAGCAGTACTTC. Variable domain in full (rest from reference TRBV7-6 and TRBJ2-7): GAGVSQSPRYKVTKRGQDVALRCDPISGHVSLYWYRQALGQGPEFLTYFNYEAQQDKSGLPNDRFSAERPEGSISTLTIQRTEQRDSAMYRCASSQGAGGSYEQYFGPGTRLTVT.

This clone was observed once. The chain links TRBV30 to TRBJ2-1; TRBD2 matches 14 bases. Germline V gene lookup returns CDR1 GTSNPN and CDR2 SVGIG (reference sequence). J lost 7 bases, V lost 5 bases, and 4 bases had no gene match. The CDR3 loop spans 14 amino acids. CDR3 in amino acids: CAWGTSGSNNEQFF. The CDR3, as DNA: TGTGCCTGGGGGACTAGCGGGAGTAATAATGAGCAGTTCTTC.

This clone came up once. This chain links TRBV18 with TRBJ2-6; D uncertain. The CDR3 consists of 15 residues. V lost 6 bases, J lost 0 bases, and 9 bases lay in between. Per the germline V gene, CDR1 is KGHSH and CDR2 is LQKENI. The CDR3 nucleotides are TGTGCCAGCTCGCCTGCATACTCTGGGGCCAACGTCCTGACTTTC. It codes for CASSPAYSGANVLTF.

This chain connects TRBV12-5 to TRBJ2-1, with 15 bases fitting TRBD2. The CDR3 loop spans 18 amino acids. Germline CDR1 and CDR2: LGHNT and FRNRAP. J was trimmed by 8 bases and V by 7 bases; bases with no gene match: 15. For the CDR3, the DNA is TGTGCTAGTGCTCGCTACGGGACTAGCGGGGGGTTACTCCATGAGCAGTTCTTC. Translated: CASARYGTSGGLLHEQFF.

The chain is built from TRBV18 and TRBJ2-7, with no clear D. Germline V gives CDR1 KGHSH, CDR2 LQKENI. The CDR3 has 15 residues. The V end lost 5 bases, the J end lost 3 bases, and 17 bases lay between the germline ends. As DNA, the CDR3 is TGTGCCAGCTCAGTAGGTGGAACGGAGAACTACGAGCAGTACTTC. This encodes CASSVGGTENYEQYF.

In the case of this clone: One end of the junction varies from germline; a read error may be responsible. The chain uses TRBV11-2 and TRBJ2-7; 8 bases are a match to TRBD1. Per germline, CDR1 SGHAT and CDR2 FQNNGV. The CDR3 loop spans 12 amino acids. The CDR3 is CASSSLPGQAIF. For the CDR3, the DNA is TGTGCCAGCAGCTCCCTACCGGGACAGGCCATTTTC.

This clone was recorded a few times. The chain links TRBV4-1 to TRBJ1-2; 9 bases are a match to TRBD1. The CDR3 loop spans 16 amino acids. CDR1 is MGHRA and CDR2 is YSYEKL in the germline V gene. With 3 bases clipped from V and 1 base from J, the junction kept 6 bases outside the gene matches. As DNA, the CDR3 is TGCGCCAGCAGCCACCCTCTGGACAGGGGTAACTATGGCTACACCTTC. Amino acids: CASSHPLDRGNYGYTF.

The V call is TRBV30, the J call TRBJ2-1; possible D gene TRBD2, 6 bases. Trimming removed 2 bases at V and 0 bases at J, with 8 bases between. This CDR3 is 14 amino acids long. Per the germline V gene, CDR1 is GTSNPN and CDR2 is SVGIG (reference sequence). The DNA of the CDR3 is TGTGCCTGGAGTAGTAGCGGCTCCTACAATGAGCAGTTCTTC. This sequence encodes CAWSSSGSYNEQFF.

The V call is TRBV19, the J call TRBJ2-2; a weak D match, TRBD1 (8 bases). This CDR3 comprises 17 residues. V lost 10 bases and J 7 bases, leaving 28 bases between the germline ends. Germline CDR1 reads LNHDA; CDR2 reads SQIVND (reference sequence). The CDR3 nucleotides are TGTGCCACCACCGCGGACAGGGAACGACTAGCTGGCGGGGAGCTGTTTTTT. As protein: CATTADRERLAGGELFF.

The chain is built from TRBV30 and TRBJ2-1, with D perhaps assigned TRBD1 or TRBD2 (5 bases each). The V and J ends lost 0 bases and 9 bases respectively, with 9 bases between them. Germline-derived CDR1 and CDR2 are GTSNPN and SVGIG (reference sequence). CDR3 size: 12 residues. The CDR3 nucleotides read TGTGCCTGGAGTGTACAGGCGGGTGAGCAGTTCTTC. It specifies CAWSVQAGEQFF.

The chain joins TRBV30 to TRBJ1-5, with D possibly TRBD1 on 6 matching bases. This CDR3 is built from 13 residues. V shed 3 bases and J shed 5 bases, with 11 bases lying between them. The germline CDR1 and CDR2 sequences are GTSNPN and SVGIG (reference sequence). The CDR3, as DNA: TGTGCCTGGAGGCAGGGGTCACATCAGCCCCAGCATTTT. Its translation: CAWRQGSHQPQHF.

This chain connects TRBV5-1 to TRBJ2-7; 7 bases agree with TRBD1. The CDR3 is made up of 14 amino acids. V lost 2 bases to trimming and J lost 6 bases; unmatched junction nucleotides: 8. In germline, CDR1 is SGHRS, CDR2 YFSETQ. The DNA of the CDR3 is TGCGCCAGCAGCTTTGGACAGGCTATGGGCGAGCAGTACTTC. This codes for CASSFGQAMGEQYF.